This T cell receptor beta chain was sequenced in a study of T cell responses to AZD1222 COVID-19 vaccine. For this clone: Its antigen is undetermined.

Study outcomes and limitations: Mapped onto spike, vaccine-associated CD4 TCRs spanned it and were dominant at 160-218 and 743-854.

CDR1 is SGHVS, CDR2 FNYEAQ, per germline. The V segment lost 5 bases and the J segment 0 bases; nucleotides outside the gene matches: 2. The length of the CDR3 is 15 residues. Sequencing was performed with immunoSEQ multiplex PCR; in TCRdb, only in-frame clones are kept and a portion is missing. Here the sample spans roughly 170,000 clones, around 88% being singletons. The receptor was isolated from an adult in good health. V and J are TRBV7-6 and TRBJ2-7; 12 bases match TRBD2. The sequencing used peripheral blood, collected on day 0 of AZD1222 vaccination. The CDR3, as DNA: TGTGCCAGCAGCCAACTAGCGGGGGGCTCCTACGAGCAGTACTTC. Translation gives CASSQLAGGSYEQYF.